This T cell receptor beta chain was captured in a study of shared clonotypes between healthy human individuals. Findings of the study overall: Estimated richness was generally greater in naive than memory subsets. The study found about 5.1% of naive CD4 clonotypes shared across several donors.

CDR1 LGHNA and CDR2 YNFKEQ come from the germline V gene. This CDR3 is built from 14 residues. Trimming removed 4 bases from V and 2 bases from J, with 12 bases in between. Details on this clone: Its antigen is not identified.

Produced via immunoSEQ multiplex PCR; TCRdb's table is partial and in-frame only. The sample holds roughly 2.5 million clones, more than 90% seen once. This clonotype originated in a man between 18 and 29 years old in good health. The V gene is TRBV4-2, the J gene TRBJ2-7; D is perhaps TRBD2 (6 bases). Sequences were obtained from naive CD4+ T cells sorted from blood. The subset denotes: CD45RA+ positively selected. The CDR3 bases are TGTGCCAGCAGCCCTCTGGGGGGACCCTACGAGCAGTACTTC. It yields the protein CASSPLGGPYEQYF.